The 27 T cell receptor beta chains listed next were all sequenced from one sample in a study of blood T cell repertoires in COVID-19. Sequencing used immunoSEQ multiplex PCR; TCRdb keeps in-frame clones, though not all of them. The sample comprises over 50,000 clones, more than 75% of which are singletons, and roughly 15% rests with the top ten. Material for sequencing was peripheral blood. The receptor set was obtained from a human donor in a cohort sampled during active COVID-19.

The chain employs TRBV28 and TRBJ2-7; 11 bases line up with TRBD1. The CDR3 totals 15 residues. The junction had 5 bases not matched to a gene; V was cut back by 4 bases and J by 3 bases. CDR1 is MDHEN, CDR2 SYDVKM, per germline. DNA of the CDR3: TGTGCCAGCAGTTCTCCAGGGACAGGGGGCTACGAGCAGTACTTC. Amino acid sequence: CASSSPGTGGYEQYF.

The V call is TRBV19, the J call TRBJ2-3; D is uncertain. V lost 6 bases to trimming and J lost 3 bases, with 4 bases between them. The CDR3 contains 11 residues. Per germline, CDR1 LNHDA and CDR2 SQIVND (reference sequence). CDR3 DNA: TGTGCCAGTAGCATGACAGATACGCAGTATTTT. Translating it yields CASSMTDTQYF.

The CDR3 nucleotides are TGTGCCAGCAGCTTAGTAGGGACAGGGACCTCCTACGAGCAGTACTTC. It is translated as CASSLVGTGTSYEQYF. The chain combines TRBV7-2 with TRBJ2-7, with TRBD1 identical over 9 bases. With 1 base clipped from V and 0 bases from J, the junction kept 4 bases outside the gene matches. This CDR3 contains 16 residues. Germline V gene lookup returns CDR1 SGHTA and CDR2 FQGNSA.

The J gene is TRBJ2-1, the V gene TRBV7-2; TRBD2 might be the D (5 bases). The CDR3 extends over 13 amino acids. Germline loops: CDR1 SGHTA, CDR2 FQGNSA. With 6 bases removed from V and 7 bases from J, the gap between germline ends came to 13 bases. The CDR3 reads CASSTGFPNEQFF. The CDR3 DNA is TGTGCCAGCAGTACGGGGTTCCCGAATGAGCAGTTCTTC.

The V call is TRBV2, the J call TRBJ2-2, with 7 positions matching TRBD2. V was clipped by 7 bases and J by 7 bases; unmatched bases: 6. Germline V gene lookup returns CDR1 SNHLY and CDR2 FYNNEI. The CDR3 totals 13 residues. The DNA of the CDR3 is TGTGCCAGCATCCGACGGGAGGTCGGGGAGCTGTTTTTT. This codes for CASIRREVGELFF.

The rearrangement uses TRBV6-4 and TRBJ2-2, with a possible D match to TRBD2 (5 bases). There are 17 residues in the CDR3. CDR1 and CDR2 (germline): MRHNA, SNTAGT. The V end was cut by 0 bases, the J end by 1 base, with 12 bases between. This chain's CDR3 is CASSDSRGSRNTGELFF. The CDR3 nucleotides are TGTGCCAGCAGTGACTCTCGGGGTAGCAGGAACACCGGGGAGCTGTTTTTT.

The chain carries TRBV28 and TRBJ2-7, with D perhaps matching TRBD2 (5 bases). Germline CDR1 MDHEN, CDR2 SYDVKM. The germline V and J ends were trimmed by 10 bases and 5 bases, with 12 bases remaining between them. This CDR3 spans 11 amino acids. The CDR3, as DNA: TGTGCCATATATACGGGAAACGAGCAGTACTTC. This gives the protein CAIYTGNEQYF.

The genes are TRBV24-1 and TRBJ2-6; TRBD2 matches at 7 bases. The germline V gene encodes CDR1 KGHDR and CDR2 SFDVKD. The CDR3 length is 14 residues. V trimming: 7 bases; J trimming: 2 bases; junction bases outside the gene matches: 1. The CDR3 region is CATSGGTGANVLTF. DNA of the CDR3: TGTGCCACCAGCGGGGGGACTGGGGCCAACGTCCTGACTTTC.

This chain links TRBV5-1 with TRBJ2-1, with unresolved D. The CDR3 totals 15 residues. The germline gives CDR1 SGHRS, CDR2 YFSETQ. V dropped 4 bases and J dropped 0 bases, with 11 bases sitting between them. The CDR3 coding sequence is TGCGCCAGCAGCGCGACTCCAAGCTCCTACAATGAGCAGTTCTTC. This gives the protein CASSATPSSYNEQFF.

The gene calls are TRBV19 and TRBJ1-2; D gene ambiguous. CDR3 length equals 12 residues. Germline values: CDR1 LNHDA, CDR2 SQIVND (reference sequence). V gave up 7 bases and J gave up 4 bases, with 10 bases separating them. The CDR3, as DNA: TGTGCCAGTATGGCGGGAGGCTATGGCTACACCTTC. Amino acids: CASMAGGYGYTF.

The V call is TRBV5-1, the J call TRBJ2-7, with no clear D. V dropped 4 bases and J dropped 7 bases, with 12 bases sitting between them. The CDR3 extends over 12 amino acids. CDR1 and CDR2 (germline): SGHRS, YFSETQ. The DNA of the CDR3 is TGCGCCAGCAGCCCTCACCCTCAGGAGCAGTACTTC. Residues: CASSPHPQEQYF.

The chain couples TRBV5-1 to TRBJ2-1, with 9 bases identical to TRBD2. The CDR3 is made up of 15 amino acids. From germline, CDR1 is SGHRS and CDR2 YFSETQ. V gave up 2 bases and J gave up 6 bases; unmatched junction bases: 6. CDR3 sequence: CASSLVAGDGNEQFF. CDR3 sequence (DNA): TGCGCCAGCAGCTTAGTAGCGGGAGACGGCAATGAGCAGTTCTTC.

For the CDR3, the DNA is TGCGCCAGCAGCTTGGATGGAGGTAGCACTGAAGCTTTCTTT. This translates into CASSLDGGSTEAFF. This chain joins TRBV5-1 and TRBJ1-1; unclear D gene. Germline lookup yields CDR1 SGHRS and CDR2 YFSETQ. This CDR3 has 14 amino acids. Trimming removed 0 bases at V and 4 bases at J, with 10 bases between.

The chain is built from TRBV7-2 and TRBJ2-7; possibly TRBD1 for D (6 bases). The V gene lost 5 bases and the J gene lost 2 bases, with 13 bases spanning the gap. Germline loops: CDR1 SGHTA, CDR2 FQGNSA. The CDR3 has 14 amino acids. The CDR3 DNA is TGTGCCAGCAGCCCTTACAGGGTCCCCTACGAGCAGTACTTC. This translates into CASSPYRVPYEQYF.

This rearrangement joins TRBV7-3 to TRBJ1-1; D is undetermined. The CDR3 contains 13 residues. Trimming removed 3 bases at V and 4 bases at J, with 9 bases between. CDR1 and CDR2 from the germline V gene are SGHTA and FQGTGA. CDR3 residues: CASSLSRSTEAFF. The CDR3 coding sequence is TGTGCCAGCAGCTTGTCTCGGTCCACTGAAGCTTTCTTT.

The chain is built from TRBV2 and TRBJ2-5; 11 nucleotides align to TRBD1. The CDR3 has 13 residues. After removal of 6 bases from V and 5 bases from J, the junction contained 2 bases not matched to a gene. Germline CDR1 SNHLY, CDR2 FYNNEI. CDR3 sequence: CASRRDRGETQYF. The CDR3 DNA follows: TGTGCCAGCAGACGGGACAGGGGGGAGACCCAGTACTTC.

V and J are TRBV10-2 and TRBJ1-6, with D possibly matching TRBD1 (5 bases). Trimming took off 4 bases at V and 7 bases at J, with 11 bases between the two ends. Looked up from germline, CDR1 is WSHSY and CDR2 is SAAADI. This CDR3 is built from 14 residues. CDR3 residues: CASSGRGENSPLHF. Written as DNA, the CDR3 is TGCGCCAGCAGTGGAAGGGGTGAGAATTCACCCCTCCACTTT.

The genes are TRBV1 and TRBJ1-6; whether TRBD1, the table's D call, matches the DNA was not checked. TRBV1 corresponds to a pseudogene. The CDR3 length is 15 residues. Here the CDR3 DNA reads TGCACCAGCACACAGACAGGGTTAAATTACTCACCCCTCCACTTT. It codes for CTSTQTGLNYSPLHF.

This chain connects TRBV5-1 to TRBJ2-7, with TRBD2 matching 10 bases. V was clipped by 0 bases and J by 4 bases; unmatched bases: 10. This CDR3 is built from 17 residues. Germline V lookup: CDR1 SGHRS, CDR2 YFSETQ. The CDR3 sequence: CASSLAPSSGSRYEQYF. DNA for the CDR3: TGCGCCAGCAGCTTGGCCCCCTCTAGCGGGAGCAGGTACGAGCAGTACTTC. The entire variable domain, with the rest obtained from reference TRBV5-1 and TRBJ2-7, is as follows: KAGVTQTPRYLIKTRGQQVTLSCSPISGHRSVSWYQQTPGQGLQFLFEYFSETQRNKGNFPGRFSGRQFSNSRSEMNVSTLELGDSALYLCASSLAPSSGSRYEQYFGPGTRLTVT.

The rearrangement uses TRBV19 and TRBJ2-1; 7 bases agree with TRBD2. Germline V gene lookup returns CDR1 LNHDA and CDR2 SQIVND (reference sequence). V shed 6 bases and J 0 bases; nucleotides not matched to a gene: 11. The CDR3 runs to 17 residues. This chain's CDR3 is CASRRASGWSSYNEQFF. The CDR3 nucleotides are TGTGCCAGTAGGAGAGCTAGCGGATGGAGCTCCTACAATGAGCAGTTCTTC.

The chain recombines TRBV5-1 with TRBJ2-1; D might be TRBD2 (5 bases). Between the trimmed V and J ends, which lost 4 bases and 4 bases, there was a span of 9 bases. Looked up from germline, CDR1 is SGHRS and CDR2 is YFSETQ. The CDR3 totals 13 residues. The CDR3 sequence: CASSTGTYNEQFF. As DNA, the CDR3 is TGCGCCAGCAGCACGGGAACTTACAATGAGCAGTTCTTC.

The chain couples TRBV27 to TRBJ2-3; TRBD2 matches 10 bases. V lost 4 bases, J lost 4 bases, and 11 bases stayed unmatched. CDR1 MNHEY and CDR2 SMNVEV come from the germline V gene (reference sequence). There are 17 residues in the CDR3. CDR3 sequence (DNA): TGTGCCAGCAGTTCGAGCACTAGCGGGAAGTTTGCAGATACGCAGTATTTT. This encodes CASSSSTSGKFADTQYF.

This clone is a singleton in its sample. The chain recombines TRBV28 with TRBJ1-2; D unclear. The CDR3 is 14 amino acids. Germline V gene sequence: CDR1 MDHEN, CDR2 SYDVKM. Trimming removed 1 base from V and 3 bases from J, with 9 bases in between. Here the CDR3 reads CASSLLYRHYGYTF. CDR3 nucleotides: TGTGCCAGCAGTTTATTGTACAGACACTATGGCTACACCTTC.

A few counts support this clone. The chain links TRBV19 to TRBJ2-6, with D perhaps TRBD2 (5 bases). CDR3 length: 15 amino acids. Germline-derived CDR1 and CDR2 are LNHDA and SQIVND (reference sequence). Trimming left V 1 base short and J 4 bases short, with 8 bases between. CDR3 DNA: TGTGCCAGTAGTATAGGAGGGCAAGGGGCCAACGTCCTGACTTTC. It translates to CASSIGGQGANVLTF. Full variable domain (remainder filled in from reference TRBV19 and TRBJ2-6): DGGITQSPKYLFRKEGQNVTLSCEQNLNHDAMYWYRQDPGQGLRLIYYSQIVNDFQKGDIAEGYSVSREKKESFPLTVTSAQKNPTAFYLCASSIGGQGANVLTFGAGSRLTVL.

CDR3 loop: CASVGGGTDTQYF. In DNA, the CDR3 is TGTGCCAGCGTGGGCGGAGGGACAGATACGCAGTATTTT. The chain couples TRBV28 to TRBJ2-3; D is possibly TRBD2 (6 bases). The CDR3 consists of 13 residues. V lost 8 bases to trimming and J lost 3 bases, with 12 bases between them. The germline V gene has CDR1 MDHEN and CDR2 SYDVKM.

The chain links TRBV19 to TRBJ2-2; 7 positions match TRBD2. The CDR3 has 14 residues. The J segment lost 4 bases and the V segment lost 6 bases, leaving 5 bases of the junction unmatched. Per germline, CDR1 LNHDA and CDR2 SQIVND (reference sequence). The CDR3 coding sequence is TGTGCCAGTAGGGCGGGAGCTACCACCGGGGAGCTGTTTTTT. This codes for CASRAGATTGELFF.

The J gene is TRBJ1-2, the V gene TRBV5-1, with 7 bases lining up with TRBD1. The CDR3 loop spans 12 amino acids. Germline CDR1 SGHRS, CDR2 YFSETQ. Trimming removed 5 bases from V and 6 bases from J; junction bases left unmatched: 4. The CDR3 region is CASSRRGDGYTF. CDR3 nucleotide sequence: TGCGCCAGCAGTCGCAGGGGGGATGGCTACACCTTC.